Reported below is one T cell receptor beta chain. The antigen is unknown. This CDR3 is built from 13 residues. Germline CDR1 and CDR2: MDHEN and SYDVKM. After re-calling the 5' RACE reads, TCRdb lists one entry per CDR3 protein, DNA absent. The sample holds about 170,000 distinct CDR3 sequences. These data originate in a study of T cells expressing NK-cell markers. The study's findings and limits: These clonotypes, the leaders elsewhere, also led the CD3+CD56-NKG2C+ fraction in four donors.

The J gene is TRBJ2-2, the V gene TRBV28; absent DNA, TCRdb's TRBD1 call cannot be checked. This clonotype was obtained from a man aged 18-69 years in good health. Input material: blood T cells: a sorted CD56 or NKG2C T cell subset, CD4+ or CD8+ T cells, or bulk PBMC T cells (not recorded which). CDR3: CASSPRRIGELFF.